Listed below are T cell receptor beta chains from one sample, sequenced in a study of blood T cell repertoires in COVID-19. Sequencing used immunoSEQ multiplex PCR; TCRdb keeps in-frame clones, though not all of them. The table shows approximately 130,000 clones, with around 87% occurring only once. Material: peripheral blood. All receptors come from a man in his 70s with active or convalescent COVID-19. The CDR3 runs from the conserved cysteine through the conserved F or W. D genes are given only for firm matches. The size entry is marked missing in some rows and otherwise reads once, few, many or a size class.

v_gene	abundance	j_gene	d_gene	CDR3nt	CDR3aa
TRBV6-5	NA	TRBJ1-1	NA	TGTGCCAGCAGTTCTCGAGGGAGGGGTGGTACTGAAGCTTTCTTT	CASSSRGRGGTEAFF
TRBV2	NA	TRBJ1-6	NA	TGTGCCAGCAGTGAAGAGGGGGGGGAAAATTCACCCCTCCACTTT	CASSEEGGENSPLHF
TRBV11-2	NA	TRBJ1-4	TRBD1	TGTGCCAGCAGCTTAGGGGACAGGGATAATGAAAAACTGTTTTTT	CASSLGDRDNEKLFF
TRBV5-1	NA	TRBJ2-1	NA	TGCGCCAGCAGCTGGGACTCCGCGGCGTCCTACAATGAGCAGTTCTTC	CASSWDSAASYNEQFF
TRBV9	NA	TRBJ1-3	NA	TGTGCCAGCAGCGAACGGGGTGGGACGGGGACTCCCTCTGGAAACACCATATATTTT	CASSERGGTGTPSGNTIYF
TRBV19	NA	TRBJ1-2	NA	TGTGCCACCTCGGACAGAATCTATGGCTACACCTTC	CATSDRIYGYTF
TRBV29-1	NA	TRBJ2-1	NA	TGCAGCGGTCTTAACAATGAGCAGTTCTTC	CSGLNNEQFF
TRBV12-1	NA	TRBJ2-7	NA	TGTGCCAGCAGCCCTAAACGACAGGGGAATCGCCACGAGCAGTACTTC	CASSPKRQGNRHEQYF
TRBV11-2	NA	TRBJ1-1	TRBD1	TGTGCCAGCAGGAGGGGGCAGACCATGAACACTGAAGCTTTCTTT	CASRRGQTMNTEAFF
TRBV28	NA	TRBJ1-6	TRBD1	TGTGCCAGCAGTTCTTTACAGGGGATAGGATCACCCCTCCACTTT	CASSSLQGIGSPLHF
TRBV28	NA	TRBJ2-3	NA	TGTGCCAGCCTGGACTTCGGGGGATCAGATACGCAGTATTTT	CASLDFGGSDTQYF
TRBV28	NA	TRBJ1-6	TRBD1	TGTGCCAGCATCACACAGGGGACCAATAATTCACCCCTCCACTTT	CASITQGTNNSPLHF
TRBV10-3	NA	TRBJ2-7	TRBD2	TGTGCCATCAGTAGCGGGGCCAACCCTTCCTACGAGCAGTACTTC	CAISSGANPSYEQYF
TRBV6-1	once	TRBJ2-7	TRBD1	TGTGCCAGCAGTGACGGACAGGGAGTCCGCGAGCAGTACTTC	CASSDGQGVREQYF
TRBV7-8	NA	TRBJ1-1	NA	TGTGCCAGCATACTGACAGAGATGAACACTGAAGCTTTCTTT	CASILTEMNTEAFF
TRBV18	NA	TRBJ2-2	NA	TGTGCCAGCTCACCGATCGGGACCGGGGAGCTGTTTTTT	CASSPIGTGELFF
TRBV4-1	NA	TRBJ2-2	TRBD2	TGCGCCAGCAGCCAGCTACCGGGACTAGCGGGAGACTACACCGGGGAGCTGTTTTTT	CASSQLPGLAGDYTGELFF
TRBV10-3	NA	TRBJ1-2	TRBD1	TGTGCCACCGACAGGGGAGAGGGCTATGGCTACACCTTC	CATDRGEGYGYTF
TRBV19	NA	TRBJ1-4	TRBD1	TGTGCCAGTACCGGGGACAGGGTTGGCGTGTTTGTTGAAAAACTGTTTTTT	CASTGDRVGVFVEKLFF
TRBV7-6	few	TRBJ2-6	NA	TGTGCCAGCAGCCTCGTCCAGGGGAATGGGGCCAACGTCCTGACTTTC	CASSLVQGNGANVLTF
TRBV6-4	NA	TRBJ1-2	NA	TGTGCCATCGAGTCAAGGGGGACGGTCTATGGCTACACCTTC	CAIESRGTVYGYTF
TRBV29-1	NA	TRBJ2-2	TRBD2	TGCAGCGTTGCACTAGCGGGAGTTTCCGGGGAGCTGTTTTTT	CSVALAGVSGELFF
TRBV5-1	NA	TRBJ2-1	TRBD2	TGCGCCAGCAGCGGCGCTAGCGGCTCCTACAATGAGCAGTTCTTC	CASSGASGSYNEQFF
TRBV2	NA	TRBJ2-1	TRBD1	TGTGCCAGCGGATATGGTAGCGGCCAGGGGGCGTTCTTC	CASGYGSGQGAFF
TRBV24-1	NA	TRBJ2-1	TRBD2	TGTGCCACCAGTGACCAAGGGACTAGCGGATGGGGAGGTGAGCAGTTCTTC	CATSDQGTSGWGGEQFF
TRBV15	NA	TRBJ2-1	NA	TGTGCCACCAGCAGAGATGACGGGACACTGCAGTTCTTC	CATSRDDGTLQFF
TRBV14	NA	TRBJ2-1	NA	TGTGCCAGCAGCCAAGTCAGGGTAAGCTCCTACAATGAGCAGTTCTTC	CASSQVRVSSYNEQFF
TRBV7-9	NA	TRBJ2-2	TRBD2	TGTGCCAGCAGCCTGACTAGCGGTGACACCGGGGAGCTGTTTTTT	CASSLTSGDTGELFF
TRBV4-2	NA	TRBJ1-5	NA	TGTGCCAGCAGCCAAAAGCAACTTGGCGAGGCCTATCAGCCCCAGCATTTT	CASSQKQLGEAYQPQHF
TRBV28	NA	TRBJ2-7	NA	TGTGCCAGCAGTCATCCCGGGCAGGGAGGCCACGAGCAGTACTTC	CASSHPGQGGHEQYF
TRBV7-9	NA	TRBJ2-7	TRBD1	TGTGCCAGCAGCCAAGGACAGGGGGTCAGCGAGCAGTACTTC	CASSQGQGVSEQYF
TRBV18	NA	TRBJ1-4	NA	TGTGCCAGCTCACCACGAGGTGAAAAACTGTTTTTT	CASSPRGEKLFF
TRBV5-4	few	TRBJ2-7	TRBD2	TGTGCCAGCAGTAAGGGGGTGGGGAATAGCGGGAGGGCCTACGAGCAGTACTTC	CASSKGVGNSGRAYEQYF
TRBV19	NA	TRBJ1-2	TRBD1	TGTGCCAGTAGTAATTACCCGACAGGGGATTATGGCTACACCTTC	CASSNYPTGDYGYTF
TRBV25-1	NA	TRBJ2-7	TRBD1	TGTGCCAGCAGTGATTCGGACAGGGGCTACGAGCAGTACTTC	CASSDSDRGYEQYF
TRBV27	NA	TRBJ2-7	NA	TGTGCCAGCAGTTTTCTGGGGGCTTTCGACGAGCAGTACTTC	CASSFLGAFDEQYF
TRBV28	NA	TRBJ2-3	TRBD2	TGTGCCAGCAGTTCCCCCGGGACTAGCGGGACGGTACGGGATACGCAGTATTTT	CASSSPGTSGTVRDTQYF
TRBV6-1	NA	TRBJ1-1	NA	TGTGCCAGCAGTGAATTCGTTGGGGCATCGAACACTGAAGCTTTCTTT	CASSEFVGASNTEAFF
TRBV18	NA	TRBJ2-3	TRBD2	TGTGCCAGCTCACCCCAAGCGGGAGGCCACACAGATACGCAGTATTTT	CASSPQAGGHTDTQYF
TRBV7-2	NA	TRBJ2-7	TRBD2	TGTGCCAGCAGCCTAGAGGGGACTAGCGGGAGCTACGAGCAGTACTTC	CASSLEGTSGSYEQYF
TRBV28	few	TRBJ1-4	TRBD1	TGTGCCAGCAGGGGACAGACCCATCTGTTTTTT	CASRGQTHLFF
TRBV2	once	TRBJ1-2	TRBD1	TGTGCCAGCAGTGAGTTGGGGGACAGGGCTGGCTACACCTTC	CASSELGDRAGYTF
TRBV24-1	NA	TRBJ2-1	NA	TGTGCCACCAGTGAGGCTGGACTCGGTCGAAGCTCCTACAATGAGCAGTTCTTC	CATSEAGLGRSSYNEQFF
TRBV5-1	many	TRBJ2-7	TRBD2	TGCGCCAGCAGCGCCGGACTAGCGGTCTCCTACGAGCAGTACTTC	CASSAGLAVSYEQYF
TRBV20-1	NA	TRBJ2-7	NA	TGCAGTGCTAGTAAGACAGTTTCTAGCTCCTACGAGCAGTACTTC	CSASKTVSSSYEQYF
TRBV7-3	NA	TRBJ2-7	NA	TGTGCCAGCAGCCTTGGTCTTGGCAGGGCGTCCGAGCAGTACTTC	CASSLGLGRASEQYF
TRBV18	NA	TRBJ1-6	TRBD1	TGTGCCAGCTCTCAGGGACAGCAAAATTCACCCCTCCACTTT	CASSQGQQNSPLHF
TRBV9	NA	TRBJ2-1	NA	TGTGCCAGCAGCGCCGGACAAAGGGGGTACAATGAGCAGTTCTTC	CASSAGQRGYNEQFF
TRBV5-8	NA	TRBJ2-1	TRBD2	TGTGCCAGCAATTCCGCTAGCGGGACCTGGTACAATGAGCAGTTCTTC	CASNSASGTWYNEQFF
TRBV10-3	NA	TRBJ1-1	NA	TGTGCCATCACGGGAACAGGGCCCACTGAAGCTTTCTTT	CAITGTGPTEAFF
TRBV2	once	TRBJ1-3	NA	TGTGCCAGCACGGCCAGACTGGCTGGAAACACCATATATTTT	CASTARLAGNTIYF
TRBV7-6	NA	TRBJ2-1	TRBD2	TGTGCCAGCAGCCACCGGGGGGGGACTAGCAGCTACAATGAGCAGTTCTTC	CASSHRGGTSSYNEQFF
TRBV19	NA	TRBJ1-2	TRBD1	TGTGCCAGTAGCCCAGGGGGCGCTAACTATGGCTACACCTTC	CASSPGGANYGYTF
TRBV3-1/TRBV3-2	NA	TRBJ2-1	TRBD2	TGTGCCAGCAGCCTTAGAGACACTAGCGGGAGGAATGAGCAGTTCTTC	CASSLRDTSGRNEQFF
TRBV6-1	NA	TRBJ1-4	NA	TGTGCCAGCAGTGAAAAGGGGCAAAAACTGTTTTTT	CASSEKGQKLFF
TRBV6-1	NA	TRBJ1-5	NA	TGTGCCAGCAGTGATTCGGGTTATAGCAATCAGCCCCAGCATTTT	CASSDSGYSNQPQHF
TRBV6-6	NA	TRBJ1-5	TRBD1	TGTGCCAGCAGTTCGGGACAGGGAATGAATCAGCCCCAGCATTTT	CASSSGQGMNQPQHF
TRBV28	NA	TRBJ1-1	NA	TGTGCCAGCTTTCCCCCCTCAGGGAACACTGAAGCTTTCTTT	CASFPPSGNTEAFF
TRBV2	NA	TRBJ2-3	TRBD2	TGTGCCAGCAGTGAATTAGCGGGAGAGGTAGATACGCAGTATTTT	CASSELAGEVDTQYF